The TCR beta chain described here comes from a study of control samples from healthy donors and cancer patients. Libraries were prepared by immunoSEQ multiplex PCR; TCRdb keeps only in-frame clonotypes and omits some of them. The table lists 170,000 or so clones, roughly 94% of them singletons. The length of the CDR3 is 13 residues. The germline gives CDR1 SGHRS, CDR2 YFSETQ. V gave up 0 bases and J gave up 2 bases, with 5 bases separating them. Sequencing used blood. The receptor was isolated from a woman younger than 30 in good health. The V call is TRBV5-1, the J call TRBJ1-1, with a weak D call TRBD1 (5 bases). CDR3 amino acids: CASSLGTNTEAFF. CDR3 nucleotides: TGCGCCAGCAGCTTGGGGACAAACACTGAAGCTTTCTTT.